Following are 19 T cell receptor beta chains from one sample sequenced in a study of kidney transplant recipient with SARS-CoV-2 infection (dated by TCRdb to the early 2020s). Taken with the paper, the label for time point translates to: pre-pandemic baseline sample and day 111 after first positive SARS-CoV-2 test. Sequenced on an Illumina MiSeq. Using fastp trimming at Q25 and MiXCR clonotype assembly, TCRdb reanalyzed the public sequencing data and kept in-frame beta chains. A single entry per CDR3 protein holds the most common genes and DNA from its merged rows. Here the sample has approximately 240,000 distinct CDR3 sequences; around 26% occur a single time. The ten largest account for more than 6.5% of the sample. This material consisted of a blood sample, taken at baseline and between days 110 and 120 from a kidney transplant recipient. The receptors were sampled from a young adult male patient who had COVID-19 and was a kidney transplant recipient. Following transplantation, T cells from the graft donor may be among those present.

With regard to this clonotype: This could be a read error, since a much larger clone is one nucleotide away. The chain couples TRBV7-2 to TRBJ2-4; D gene uncertain. The CDR3 covers 14 residues. Germline V lookup: CDR1 SGHTA, CDR2 FQGNSA. The CDR3 sequence: CASSLVGTTYEQHF. CDR3 coding DNA: TGTGCCAGCAGCTTAGTCGGCACTACCTACGAGCAGCACTTC.

The table lists this clonotype with a few counts. The V gene is TRBV19, the J gene TRBJ2-1, with 7 bases that match TRBD2. The length of the CDR3 is 16 residues. V dropped 4 bases and J dropped 6; count of bases not matched to a gene: 12. The germline V gene encodes CDR1 LNHDA and CDR2 SQIVND (reference sequence). The CDR3 loop reads CASSTKTSRPPNEQFF. The CDR3 DNA is TGTGCCAGTAGTACCAAGACTAGCCGACCACCCAATGAGCAGTTCTTC.

The DNA of the CDR3 is TGTGCCAGCAGCCGCTCGACAGGGGTCTACGAGCAGTACTTC. Its translation: CASSRSTGVYEQYF. The gene calls are TRBV7-2 and TRBJ2-7; 8 bases match TRBD1. The V gene end was trimmed by 5 bases and the J gene end by 3 bases; junction bases not matched to a gene: 6. The CDR3 runs to 14 residues. CDR1 is SGHTA, CDR2 FQGNSA, per germline. Combining the CDR3 with reference TRBV7-2 and TRBJ2-7 gives the whole variable domain GAGVSQSPSNKVTEKGKDVELRCDPISGHTALYWYRQSLGQGLEFLIYFQGNSAPDKSGLPSDRFSAERTGGSVSTLTIQRTQQEDSAVYLCASSRSTGVYEQYFGPGTRLTVT.

This clonotype was seen repeatedly, ten times or more. This chain connects TRBV30 to TRBJ1-1; a weak D match, TRBD1 (5 bases). Per germline, CDR1 GTSNPN and CDR2 SVGIG (reference sequence). Trimming took 0 bases from V and 5 from J, leaving 13 bases between them. The CDR3 has 14 amino acids. In nucleotides, the CDR3 is TGTGCCTGGAGTGTAGTGGCAGGGTGGACTGAAGCTTTCTTT. Translation: CAWSVVAGWTEAFF.

V and J are TRBV30 and TRBJ2-7, with a tentative D call TRBD1 (6 bases). CDR1 and CDR2 from the germline V gene are GTSNPN and SVGIG (reference sequence). This CDR3 is built from 14 residues. V was shortened by 2 bases and J by 4 bases, with 15 bases between the two germline ends. The CDR3 DNA reads TGTGCCTGGAGTTCCGGGACAAGGAGGTACGAGCAGTACTTC. Its translation: CAWSSGTRRYEQYF.

This clonotype was recorded at least ten times. V usage is TRBV28 and J usage is TRBJ1-1, with D possibly being TRBD1 (6 bases). The CDR3 consists of 15 residues. Germline-derived CDR1 and CDR2 are MDHEN and SYDVKM. V dropped 3 bases and J dropped 1 base, with 12 bases sitting between them. For the CDR3, the DNA is TGTGCCAGCAGTTTGATCGACAGGACGAACACTGAAGCTTTCTTT. Translated: CASSLIDRTNTEAFF.

In its sample, this clonotype was seen many times. No DNA is shown, since the ends of the CDR3 on it are uncertain; the CDR3 is the one TCRdb lists. The chain links TRBV28 to TRBJ2-7; the table's TRBD1 call for D was not verified on the DNA. The CDR3 numbers 14 amino acids, ends counted. The germline CDR1 and CDR2 sequences are MDHEN and SYDVKM. CDR3 region: CASSHPVGQGSWYF.

This clonotype was seen ten or more times. V usage is TRBV30 and J usage is TRBJ1-1; D might be TRBD1 (5 bases). V was trimmed by 2 bases and J by 1 base, leaving 8 bases between them. There are 13 residues in the CDR3. CDR1 is GTSNPN and CDR2 is SVGIG in the germline V gene (reference sequence). In DNA, the CDR3 is TGTGCCTGGAGTCTCCAGGGGAACACTGAAGCTTTCTTT. Its translation: CAWSLQGNTEAFF.

A note on this clonotype: It may be a read error: a sequence one base away is much more abundant. J is TRBJ2-3 and V is TRBV21-1. TRBV21-1 is a recognized pseudogene. The CDR3 spans 17 residues. Here the CDR3 reads CAGRWQIATVMQDTQYF. CDR3 coding DNA: TGTGCCGGCAGGTGGCAGATAGCTACAGTCATGCAAGATACGCAGTATTTT.

This clonotype was seen many times. The V and J genes are TRBV11-2 and TRBJ1-2; 12 nucleotides line up with TRBD1. The CDR3 sequence is 16 residues long. V lost 0 bases to trimming and J lost 5 bases; unmatched junction nucleotides: 4. Germline assignment: CDR1 SGHAT and CDR2 FQNNGV. CDR3 residues: CASSLEGTGGWYGYTF. Here the CDR3 DNA reads TGTGCCAGCAGCTTAGAGGGGACAGGGGGCTGGTATGGCTACACCTTC.

A note on this clonotype: With a much larger clone just one base away, this may be a read error. This chain connects TRBV6-5 to TRBJ2-2; 8 bases are shared with TRBD1. The CDR3 has 16 amino acids. Looked up from germline, CDR1 is MNHEY and CDR2 is SVGAGI. CDR3 sequence reads: CASSSKTGAYTGELLF. The CDR3 DNA follows: TGTGCCAGCAGTTCCAAGACAGGGGCCTACACCGGGGAGCTGCTTTTT.

This clonotype occurred many times. The V gene is TRBV9, the J gene TRBJ2-1; 10 nucleotides match TRBD2. This CDR3 is 15 amino acids long. Germline V lookup: CDR1 SGDLS, CDR2 YYNGEE. V shed 0 bases, J shed 6 bases, and the junction held 3 bases outside the gene matches. The CDR3 sequence: CASSVVLAGANEQFF. As DNA, the CDR3 is TGTGCCAGCAGCGTAGTCCTAGCGGGAGCCAATGAGCAGTTCTTC. Combining the CDR3 with reference TRBV9 and TRBJ2-1 gives the whole variable domain DSGVTQTPKHLITATGQRVTLRCSPRSGDLSVYWYQQSLDQGLQFLIQYYNGEERAKGNILERFSAQQFPDLHSELNLSSLELGDSALYFCASSVVLAGANEQFFGPGTRLTVL.

A note on this clonotype: At one of its ends the junction is not consistent with the germline gene, which may arise from a read error. This sequence joins TRBV4-1 and TRBJ2-3, with D unclear. CDR3 length equals 15 residues. CDR1 and CDR2 from the germline V gene are MGHRA and YSYEKL. The chain's CDR3 is CASSQVAVYTDAQYF. CDR3 nucleotides: TGCGCCAGCAGCCAAGTTGCGGTCTACACAGATGCGCAGTATTTT.

This clonotype was counted ten times or more. The chain combines TRBV4-1 with TRBJ2-3; D uncertain. The CDR3 spans 16 residues. CDR1 and CDR2 (germline): MGHRA, YSYEKL. Deletions cut 1 base from V and 1 base from J, with 12 bases between. For the CDR3, the DNA is TGCGCCAGCAGCCAAGGTTTGGGTTCAGGCACAGATACGCAGTATTTT. It is translated as CASSQGLGSGTDTQYF.

This clonotype was seen ten or more times. This chain links TRBV20-1 with TRBJ1-1; 7 bases align to TRBD1. This CDR3 region has 13 residues. With 0 bases clipped from V and 5 bases from J, the junction kept 3 bases outside the gene matches. The germline gives CDR1 DFQATT, CDR2 SNEGSKA (reference sequence). The CDR3 DNA is TGCAGTGCTAGAGATGACAGGGTGACTGAAGCTTTCTTT. This gives the protein CSARDDRVTEAFF.

This clonotype occurred many times. The junction differs from germline at one of its ends, possibly a read error. This chain links TRBV20-1 with TRBJ2-5, with D perhaps matching TRBD1 (6 bases). The CDR3 has 14 residues. Germline CDR1 is DFQATT and CDR2 is SNEGSKA (reference sequence). CDR3 region: CSARDGTPKETQYF. Here the CDR3 DNA reads TGCAGTGCTCGAGATGGGACACCTAAAGAGACCCAGTACTTC.

DNA of the CDR3: TGCGCCAGCAGCGAGGGGTTGGGGAGTGGGGTCTACACCTTC. Its protein is CASSEGLGSGVYTF. J is TRBJ1-2 and V is TRBV10-2, with D possibly TRBD1 on 5 matching bases. This CDR3 contains 14 residues. Trimming left V 6 bases short and J 10 bases short, with 21 bases between. Germline V CDR1 and CDR2: WSHSY, SAAADI.

This clonotype came up a few times. This chain uses TRBV29-1 with TRBJ2-1; unclear D gene. Trimming took 4 bases from V and 4 from J, leaving 11 bases between them. CDR1 and CDR2 from the germline V gene are SQVTM and ANQGSEA. CDR3 length: 13 residues. CDR3 coding DNA: TGCAGCGTTGTTCCATCCATGTACAATGAGCAGTTCTTC. Amino acids: CSVVPSMYNEQFF.

This clonotype came up many times. The V call is TRBV7-4, the J call TRBJ2-7; TRBD1 matches at 10 bases. V shed 4 bases and J 4 bases; nucleotides not matched to a gene: 4. This CDR3 has 14 residues. CDR1 and CDR2 (germline): SGHVT, SQSDAQ. DNA for the CDR3: TGTGCCAGCAGCTCGGGACAGGGGTTGTACGAGCAGTACTTC. Residues: CASSSGQGLYEQYF.